A single sample is the source of the 31 T cell receptor beta chains below, sequenced in a study of blood T cells in healthy people across ages. The authors ran a second PCR of roughly 6 to 11 cycles using a sample-barcoded 5' primer and a J-beta primer mix. MiXCR, run by TCRdb on the 5' RACE reads, gives a single entry per CDR3 protein. Found here are approximately 690,000 distinct CDR3 sequences, approximately 40% of them singletons; the top ten hold approximately 29%. The specimen was blood. Receptors originate from a man at least 80 years old in good health.

The V and J genes are TRBV15 and TRBJ2-5; tentatively, D is TRBD1 (5 bases). The germline CDR1 and CDR2 sequences are LNHNV and YYDKDF (reference sequence). The V gene lost 0 bases and the J gene lost 5 bases, with 19 bases spanning the gap. This CDR3 has 17 residues. CDR3 protein: CATSREGWGSSLETQYF. The CDR3, as DNA: TGTGCCACCAGCAGAGAAGGATGGGGCAGCTCCTTGGAGACCCAGTACTTC.

This clonotype has just a few counts. This rearrangement joins TRBV10-3 to TRBJ2-5; maybe TRBD2 (5 bases). CDR3 length: 12 residues. The V gene's germline CDR1 is ENHRY and CDR2 SYGVKD. Trimming removed 2 bases at V and 4 bases at J, with 5 bases between. The CDR3, as DNA: TGTGCCATCAGTGAGCTAGCAGAGACCCAGTACTTC. Translated: CAISELAETQYF.

This chain joins TRBV7-6 and TRBJ2-1; no firm D call. V gave up 2 bases and J gave up 4 bases, with 9 bases separating them. The CDR3 extends over 14 amino acids. Per the germline V gene, CDR1 is SGHVS and CDR2 is FNYEAQ. The CDR3 DNA is TGTGCCAGCAGCTTATCGTCCAGATACAATGAGCAGTTCTTC. As protein: CASSLSSRYNEQFF.

This clonotype was counted only a few times. The V call is TRBV3-1, the J call TRBJ2-1, with D hard to call. The CDR3 runs to 13 residues. The V end lost 2 bases, the J end lost 7 bases, and 9 bases lay between the germline ends. Germline V gives CDR1 LGHDT, CDR2 YNNKEL (reference sequence). CDR3: CASSQFSENEQFF. As DNA, the CDR3 is TGTGCCAGCAGCCAATTCTCCGAGAATGAGCAGTTCTTC.

A few counts support this clonotype. The rearrangement links TRBV6-1 to TRBJ2-5, with D perhaps matching TRBD2 (5 bases). CDR3 length: 13 amino acids. V lost 3 bases and J 11 bases, leaving 16 bases between the germline ends. From germline, CDR1 is MNHNS and CDR2 SASEGT. The CDR3 DNA sequence: TGTGCCAGCAGTGACGACGAGGGTGGCAAGCAGTACTTC. Its translation: CASSDDEGGKQYF.

Comments on this clonotype: The junction and the germline gene differ at one end; a read error may be behind it. The chain is built from TRBV28 and TRBJ2-3, with 8 bases identical to TRBD2. The CDR3 runs 14 residues. Looked up from germline, CDR1 is MDHEN and CDR2 is SYDVKM. CDR3 in DNA: TGTGCCGGCAGTAACGGGGGGGACACAGATACGCAGTATTTT. As protein: CAGSNGGDTDTQYF. Full variable domain (outside the CDR3, taken from reference TRBV28 and TRBJ2-3): DVKVTQSSRYLVKRTGEKVFLECVQDMDHENMFWYRQDPGLGLRLIYFSYDVKMKEKGDIPEGYSVSREKKERFSLILESASTNQTSMYLCAGSNGGDTDTQYFGPGTRLTVL.

The chain uses TRBV20-1 and TRBJ2-3; TRBD2 agrees at 8 bases. Germline V gene sequence: CDR1 DFQATT, CDR2 SNEGSKA (reference sequence). J gave up 0 bases and V 5 bases, and 10 bases lay outside the gene matches. This CDR3 is 16 amino acids long. CDR3 sequence reads: CSAGEMSGRSTDTQYF. The DNA of the CDR3 is TGCAGTGCTGGGGAAATGAGCGGGAGAAGCACAGATACGCAGTATTTT.

This sequence joins TRBV27 and TRBJ1-1, with D possibly TRBD1 on 6 matching bases. Trimming removed 1 base at V and 4 bases at J, with 16 bases between. CDR3 length: 16 amino acids. Germline CDR1 is MNHEY and CDR2 is SMNVEV (reference sequence). The CDR3 region is CASSLYGGGGGTEAFF. CDR3 nucleotides: TGTGCCAGCAGTTTATATGGGGGTGGAGGGGGCACTGAAGCTTTCTTT.

This clonotype was recorded a few times. This chain joins TRBV5-1 and TRBJ2-7, with D maybe TRBD1 (6 bases). V lost 0 bases, J lost 4 bases, and 11 bases lay in between. This CDR3 comprises 14 residues. Per germline, CDR1 SGHRS and CDR2 YFSETQ. Here the CDR3 reads CASSLGWGQYEQYF. CDR3 nucleotides: TGCGCCAGCAGCTTGGGTTGGGGGCAATACGAGCAGTACTTC.

About this clonotype itself: Being one base from a much bigger clone, this may be a read error. V and J are TRBV7-2 and TRBJ2-3; a weak D match, TRBD2 (6 bases). Trimming took 3 bases from V and 1 from J, leaving 11 bases between them. This CDR3 is built from 15 residues. The germline V gene has CDR1 SGHTA and CDR2 FQGNSA. The CDR3 loop is CASSFQAGRTDTQYF. The CDR3 bases are TGTGCCAGCAGCTTCCAAGCGGGCCGCACAGATACGCAGTATTTT. The full variable domain, in which reference TRBV7-2 and TRBJ2-3 provide the parts outside the CDR3, is GAGVSQSPSNKVTEKGKDVELRCDPISGHTALYWYRQSLGQGLEFLIYFQGNSAPDKSGLPSDRFSAERTGGSVSTLTIQRTQQEDSAVYLCASSFQAGRTDTQYFGPGTRLTVL.

This clonotype came up a few times. The chain carries TRBV6-2 or TRBV6-3 and TRBJ1-6; weak D call: TRBD1 (5 bases). V dropped 6 bases and J dropped 7 bases, with 13 bases sitting between them. The germline V gene has CDR1 MNHEY and CDR2 SVGEGT. The CDR3 is 14 amino acids. CDR3 sequence (DNA): TGTGCCAGCAGAGATGGACAACGAAATTCACCCCTCCACTTT. Protein product: CASRDGQRNSPLHF.

The CDR3, as DNA: TGTGCCAGCAGCCGCTCGGCAGGGGCCTACAATGAGCAGTTCTTC. This gives the protein CASSRSAGAYNEQFF. The chain uses TRBV7-2 and TRBJ2-1, with a possible D match to TRBD1 (6 bases). Germline lookup yields CDR1 SGHTA and CDR2 FQGNSA. The CDR3 consists of 15 residues. Deletions cut 5 bases from V and 2 bases from J, with 13 bases between.

This chain uses TRBV12-3 or TRBV12-4 with TRBJ2-1, with 14 bases lining up with TRBD2. CDR3 length equals 14 residues. V lost 6 bases, J lost 9 bases, and 4 bases stayed unmatched. The CDR3 spells CASSRLAGGPEQFF. In DNA, the CDR3 is TGTGCCAGCAGCCGACTAGCGGGGGGGCCTGAGCAGTTCTTC.

This clonotype showed up many times. Sequence at one end of the junction differs from germline and may be a read error. The genes are TRBV7-2 and TRBJ2-5, with 10 bases lining up with TRBD2. The CDR3 covers 14 residues. Germline lookup yields CDR1 SGHTA and CDR2 FQGNSA. The chain's CDR3 is CASSLAGAQETQYF. Here the CDR3 DNA reads TGTGCCAGCAGCCTAGCGGGGGCTCAAGAGACCCAGTACTTC.

This clonotype has only a few counts. The chain has TRBV18 and TRBJ2-3; 8 nucleotides line up with TRBD2. Germline CDR1 KGHSH, CDR2 LQKENI. Trimming cost V 4 bases and J 3 bases; bases outside gene matches: 9. CDR3 length: 16 residues. The DNA for the CDR3 is TGTGCCAGCTCACGAGAAGCGGGAGCCCAAACAGATACGCAGTATTTT. Its translation is CASSREAGAQTDTQYF.

This clonotype was seen more than once but under ten times. The V call is TRBV5-1, the J call TRBJ2-7; the D gene is possibly TRBD2 (5 bases). V lost 1 base, J lost 2 bases, and 13 bases lay in between. CDR1 is SGHRS and CDR2 is YFSETQ in the germline V gene. This CDR3 region has 15 residues. In nucleotides, the CDR3 is TGCGCCAGCAGCTTGTCCGGGGTGCCTACCTACGAGCAGTACTTC. Amino acid sequence: CASSLSGVPTYEQYF.

CDR3 sequence (DNA): TGTGCCAGCATGGGAGTGAGCGGGGCCTCGTTTATCCAGTACTTC. Translation gives CASMGVSGASFIQYF. The chain carries TRBV7-2 and TRBJ2-7; 7 nucleotides align to TRBD2. V shed 7 bases, J shed 10 bases, and the junction held 19 bases outside the gene matches. This CDR3 contains 15 residues. CDR1 SGHTA and CDR2 FQGNSA come from the germline V gene. Full variable domain (missing parts from reference TRBV7-2 and TRBJ2-7): GAGVSQSPSNKVTEKGKDVELRCDPISGHTALYWYRQSLGQGLEFLIYFQGNSAPDKSGLPSDRFSAERTGGSVSTLTIQRTQQEDSAVYLCASMGVSGASFIQYFGPGTRLTVT.

The V call is TRBV6-6, the J call TRBJ2-5, with D unclear. The J call may be faulty, since TRBJ2-7 better matches the DNA end. Germline values: CDR1 MNHNY, CDR2 SVGAGI (reference sequence). CDR3 length: 14 residues. CDR3 nucleotide sequence: TGTGCCAGCACCTCTTCCTACCCAACCTACGAGCAGTACTTC. Translating gives CASTSSYPTYEQYF.

The rearrangement joins TRBV7-2 to TRBJ1-6; D unresolved. Looked up from germline, CDR1 is SGHTA and CDR2 is FQGNSA. V was clipped by 0 bases and J by 8 bases, with 11 bases between them. The CDR3 runs to 15 residues. CDR3 coding DNA: TGTGCCAGCAGCTTAGCGTGGCGGACTGATTCACCCCTCCACTTT. Its protein is CASSLAWRTDSPLHF.

There are a few counts of this clonotype. This chain connects TRBV3-1 to TRBJ2-1; TRBD1 agrees at 9 bases. With 4 bases clipped from V and 4 bases from J, the junction kept 11 bases outside the gene matches. This CDR3 has 17 amino acids. Germline V lookup: CDR1 LGHDT, CDR2 YNNKEL (reference sequence). CDR3: CASSLLGDRAIYNEQFF. The CDR3 DNA is TGTGCCAGCAGCCTTTTGGGGGACAGGGCGATATACAATGAGCAGTTCTTC.

V usage is TRBV20-1 and J usage is TRBJ2-1, with 15 positions matching TRBD2. V was pared by 6 bases and J by 11 bases, with 8 bases of the junction left unmatched. CDR3 length: 14 residues. The germline CDR1 and CDR2 sequences are DFQATT and SNEGSKA (reference sequence). The CDR3 DNA reads TGCAGTGCGGGGGGACTAGCGGGGGGAGCTAAGCAGTTCTTC. Translating gives CSAGGLAGGAKQFF.

This clonotype was found many times. The rearrangement uses TRBV5-1 and TRBJ2-3; 9 positions agree with TRBD1. CDR1 is SGHRS and CDR2 is YFSETQ in the germline V gene. The CDR3 loop spans 19 amino acids. Trimming took 4 bases from V and 1 from J; bases not matched to a gene: 16. CDR3 sequence: CASSRLSRTGEGGTDTQYF. The CDR3 DNA sequence: TGCGCCAGCAGCAGGTTGTCCAGGACAGGGGAAGGTGGCACAGATACGCAGTATTTT.

The rearrangement uses TRBV7-3 and TRBJ2-7; no reliable D call. The CDR3 totals 13 residues. Trimming shortened V by 1 base and J by 5 bases, and 9 bases separated the two germline ends. CDR1 SGHTA and CDR2 FQGTGA come from the germline V gene. CDR3 sequence reads: CASSLSRYNEQYF. DNA for the CDR3: TGTGCCAGCAGCTTAAGCAGGTACAACGAGCAGTACTTC. Complete variable domain (other parts from reference TRBV7-3 and TRBJ2-7): GAGVSQTPSNKVTEKGKYVELRCDPISGHTALYWYRQSLGQGPEFLIYFQGTGAADDSGLPNDRFFAVRPEGSVSTLKIQRTERGDSAVYLCASSLSRYNEQYFGPGTRLTVT.

V is TRBV7-2 and J is TRBJ2-7, with a weak D call TRBD2 (6 bases). CDR3 length: 16 amino acids. The germline V gene has CDR1 SGHTA and CDR2 FQGNSA. Trimming shortened V by 1 base and J by 4 bases, and 17 bases separated the two germline ends. The CDR3 DNA is TGTGCCAGCAGCTTAGGGTCTAGCGAGAAGGCTTACGAGCAGTACTTC. Its translation is CASSLGSSEKAYEQYF.

V is TRBV12-3 or TRBV12-4 and J is TRBJ2-7; D is uncertain. The J call may be mistaken, given a closer DNA end match to TRBJ2-5. This CDR3 has 13 residues. CDR3 sequence reads: CASSLHSGGTQYF. The CDR3 bases are TGTGCCAGCAGTTTGCACTCCGGCGGGACCCAGTACTTC.

V gene TRBV29-1 combines with J gene TRBJ2-3; TRBD1 aligns across 7 bases. Germline lookup yields CDR1 SQVTM and CDR2 ANQGSEA. V gave up 3 bases and J gave up 4 bases; unmatched junction bases: 4. This CDR3 comprises 13 residues. In DNA, the CDR3 is TGCAGCGTTGAGGCAGGGGGTGCAGATACGCAGTATTTT. Its protein product is CSVEAGGADTQYF.

This clonotype was counted between two and nine times. The chain couples TRBV20-1 to TRBJ2-5; a weak D match, TRBD1 (5 bases). CDR3 length: 12 amino acids. Deletions cut 4 bases from V and 5 bases from J, with 11 bases between. Germline V lookup: CDR1 DFQATT, CDR2 SNEGSKA (reference sequence). In DNA form, the CDR3 reads TGCAGTGCTACAGGGCGCCCCGAGACCCAGTACTTC. Protein product: CSATGRPETQYF.

The genes are TRBV6-1 and TRBJ1-5; unclear D gene. V was shortened by 10 bases and J by 0 bases, with 10 bases between the two germline ends. This CDR3 is built from 13 residues. The germline V gene encodes CDR1 MNHNS and CDR2 SASEGT. CDR3 region: CATLGNSNQPQHF. In DNA, the CDR3 is TGTGCCACTTTAGGAAATAGCAATCAGCCCCAGCATTTT.

The chain has TRBV20-1 and TRBJ2-5; weak D call: TRBD1 (6 bases). This CDR3 comprises 13 residues. Germline lookup yields CDR1 DFQATT and CDR2 SNEGSKA (reference sequence). V gave up 4 bases and J gave up 2 bases, with 11 bases separating them. CDR3 sequence (DNA): TGCAGTGCTACGACAGGCGAACAAGAGACCCAGTACTTC. As protein: CSATTGEQETQYF.

CDR3 sequence: CASSFGGRARETQYF. The DNA of the CDR3 is TGTGCCAGCAGTTTTGGCGGGAGGGCCCGTGAGACCCAGTACTTC. V is TRBV27 and J is TRBJ2-5; 9 positions agree with TRBD2. The germline V gene has CDR1 MNHEY and CDR2 SMNVEV (reference sequence). J gave up 5 bases and V 3 bases, and 7 bases lay outside the gene matches. The length of the CDR3 is 15 residues.

This clonotype was seen a handful of times. The chain recombines TRBV2 with TRBJ2-5; D perhaps matches TRBD2 (6 bases). With 7 bases removed from V and 2 bases from J, the gap between germline ends came to 14 bases. This CDR3 is 14 amino acids long. Looked up from germline, CDR1 is SNHLY and CDR2 is FYNNEI. The CDR3 loop is CASTAGLRQETQYF. CDR3 DNA sequence: TGTGCCAGCACTGCCGGACTAAGACAAGAGACCCAGTACTTC.